The sample holds one count of the clone carrying this T cell receptor beta chain. As yet, its antigen is unknown. The sample belongs to a study of cytomegalovirus exposure and HLA in healthy donors. Whole-study results and caveats: Among donors in an Asian-associated ancestry cluster, a later analysis reportedly found fewer N-insertions than the approximately 700-donor mean.

PCR primers comprised 60 Vbeta and 13 Jbeta primers. Using immunoSEQ multiplex PCR, the repertoire was profiled, and TCRdb retains in-frame clones only, with some absent. The top ten hold 2% to 2.5% of the sample, which has fewer than 200,000 clones, 80% to 85% seen once. Germline V gene sequence: CDR1 PRHDT, CDR2 FYEKMQ (reference sequence). The J segment lost 2 bases and the V segment lost 5 bases, leaving 6 bases of the junction unmatched. The CDR3 loop spans 15 amino acids. This sequence originates from a woman under 40 in good health and CMV-seronegative. The gene calls are TRBV13 and TRBJ2-1; 7 bases are shared with TRBD1. The source material was PBMCs. The CDR3 here is CASSRNRGPYNEQFF. In nucleotides, the CDR3 is TGTGCCAGCAGCCGGAACAGGGGCCCCTACAATGAGCAGTTCTTC.